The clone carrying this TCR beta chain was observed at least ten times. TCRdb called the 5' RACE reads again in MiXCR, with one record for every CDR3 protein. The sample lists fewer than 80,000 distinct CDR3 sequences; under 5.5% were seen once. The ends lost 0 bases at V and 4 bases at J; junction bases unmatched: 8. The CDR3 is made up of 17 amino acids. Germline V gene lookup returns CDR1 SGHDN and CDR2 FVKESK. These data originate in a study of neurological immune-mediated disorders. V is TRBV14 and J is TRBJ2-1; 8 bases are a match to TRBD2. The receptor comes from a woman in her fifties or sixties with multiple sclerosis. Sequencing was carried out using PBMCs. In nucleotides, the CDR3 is TGTGCCAGCAGCCAAGATCGGGCACTAGCGGTTTACAATGAGCAGTTCTTC. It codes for CASSQDRALAVYNEQFF.